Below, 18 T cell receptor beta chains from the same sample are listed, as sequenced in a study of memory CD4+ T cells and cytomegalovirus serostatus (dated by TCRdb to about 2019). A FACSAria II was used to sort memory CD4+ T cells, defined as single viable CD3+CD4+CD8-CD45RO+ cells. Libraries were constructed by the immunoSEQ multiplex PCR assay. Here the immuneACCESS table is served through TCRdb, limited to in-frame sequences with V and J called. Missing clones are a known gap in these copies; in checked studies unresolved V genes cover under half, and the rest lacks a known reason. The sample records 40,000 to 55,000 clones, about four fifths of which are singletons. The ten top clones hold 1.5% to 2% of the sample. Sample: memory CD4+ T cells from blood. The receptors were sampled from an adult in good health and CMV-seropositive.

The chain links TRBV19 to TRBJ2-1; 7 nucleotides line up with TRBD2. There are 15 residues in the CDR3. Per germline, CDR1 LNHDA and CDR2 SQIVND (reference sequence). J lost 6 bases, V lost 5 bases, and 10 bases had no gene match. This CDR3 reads CASSSYWGGRNEQFF. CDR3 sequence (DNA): TGTGCCAGTAGTTCATATTGGGGGGGACGCAATGAGCAGTTCTTC.

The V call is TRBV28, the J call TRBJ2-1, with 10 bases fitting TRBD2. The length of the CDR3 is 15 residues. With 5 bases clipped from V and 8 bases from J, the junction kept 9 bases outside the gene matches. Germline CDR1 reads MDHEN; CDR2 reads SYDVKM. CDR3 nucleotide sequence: TGTGCCAGCAGTGTAGCGGGAGGAGGATTCTATGAGCAGTTCTTC. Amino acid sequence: CASSVAGGGFYEQFF.

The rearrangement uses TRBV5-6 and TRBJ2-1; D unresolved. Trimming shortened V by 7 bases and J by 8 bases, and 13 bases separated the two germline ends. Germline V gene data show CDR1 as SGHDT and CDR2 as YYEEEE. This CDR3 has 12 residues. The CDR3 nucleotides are TGTGCCAGCGCACTATCATTAGATGAGCAGTTCTTC. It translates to CASALSLDEQFF.

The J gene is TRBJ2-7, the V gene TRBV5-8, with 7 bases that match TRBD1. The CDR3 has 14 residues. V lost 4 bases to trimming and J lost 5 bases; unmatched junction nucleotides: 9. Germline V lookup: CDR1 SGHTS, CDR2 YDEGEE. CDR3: CASSGGQAGDEQYF. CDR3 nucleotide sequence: TGTGCCAGCAGCGGCGGACAGGCGGGCGACGAGCAGTACTTC.

CDR3 amino acids: CASSPATGGAHTGELFF. In DNA, the CDR3 is TGTGCCAGCTCACCAGCGACAGGGGGAGCCCACACCGGGGAGCTGTTTTTT. The chain couples TRBV18 to TRBJ2-2; 9 nucleotides match TRBD1. Trimming cost V 2 bases and J 3 bases; bases outside gene matches: 7. This CDR3 has 17 amino acids. Germline CDR1 reads KGHSH; CDR2 reads LQKENI.

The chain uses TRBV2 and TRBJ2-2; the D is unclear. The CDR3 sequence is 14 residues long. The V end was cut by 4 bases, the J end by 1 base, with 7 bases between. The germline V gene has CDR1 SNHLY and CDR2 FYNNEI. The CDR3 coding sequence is TGTGCCAGCAGTGTGGAAAAGAACACCGGGGAGCTGTTTTTT. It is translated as CASSVEKNTGELFF. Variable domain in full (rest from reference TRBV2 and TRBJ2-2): EPEVTQTPSHQVTQMGQEVILRCVPISNHLYFYWYRQILGQKVEFLVSFYNNEISEKSEIFDDQFSVERPDGSNFTLKIRSTKLEDSAMYFCASSVEKNTGELFFGEGSRLTVL.

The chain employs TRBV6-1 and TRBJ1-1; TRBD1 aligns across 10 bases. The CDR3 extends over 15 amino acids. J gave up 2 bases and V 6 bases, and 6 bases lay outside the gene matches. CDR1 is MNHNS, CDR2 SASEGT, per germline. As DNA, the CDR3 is TGTGCCAGCAGATCCGGGACAGGGGCCAACACTGAAGCTTTCTTT. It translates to CASRSGTGANTEAFF.

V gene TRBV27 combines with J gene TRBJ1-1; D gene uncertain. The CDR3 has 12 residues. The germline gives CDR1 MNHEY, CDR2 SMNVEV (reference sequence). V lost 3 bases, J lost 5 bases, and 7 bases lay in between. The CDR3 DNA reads TGTGCCAGCAGTTTGCGTGGGACTGAAGCTTTCTTT. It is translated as CASSLRGTEAFF.

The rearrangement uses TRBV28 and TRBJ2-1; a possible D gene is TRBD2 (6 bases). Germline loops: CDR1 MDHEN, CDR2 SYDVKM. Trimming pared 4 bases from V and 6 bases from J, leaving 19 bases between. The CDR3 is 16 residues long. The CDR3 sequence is CASSSSGTPSPNEQFF. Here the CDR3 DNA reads TGTGCCAGCAGTTCATCCGGGACTCCCTCCCCCAATGAGCAGTTCTTC.

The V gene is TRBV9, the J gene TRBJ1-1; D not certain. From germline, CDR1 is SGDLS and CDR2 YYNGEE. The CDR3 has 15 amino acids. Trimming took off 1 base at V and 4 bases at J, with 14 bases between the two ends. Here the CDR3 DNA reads TGTGCCAGCAGCGTAACCCCTGGCAGTGGCACTGAAGCTTTCTTT. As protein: CASSVTPGSGTEAFF.

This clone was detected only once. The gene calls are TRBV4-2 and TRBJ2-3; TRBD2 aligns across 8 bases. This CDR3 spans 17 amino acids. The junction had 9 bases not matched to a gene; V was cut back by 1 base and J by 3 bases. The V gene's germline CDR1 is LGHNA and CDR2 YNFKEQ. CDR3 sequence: CASSQGSSGTLTDTQYF. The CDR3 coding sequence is TGTGCCAGCAGCCAAGGGAGTAGCGGGACCTTGACAGATACGCAGTATTTT.

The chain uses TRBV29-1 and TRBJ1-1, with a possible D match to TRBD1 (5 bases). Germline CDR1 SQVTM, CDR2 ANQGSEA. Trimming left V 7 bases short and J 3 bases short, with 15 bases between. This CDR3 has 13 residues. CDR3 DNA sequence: TGCAGCGCCCGGAGGGGATCGGACACTGAAGCTTTCTTT. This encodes CSARRGSDTEAFF. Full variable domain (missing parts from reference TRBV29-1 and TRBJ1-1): SAVISQKPSRDICQRGTSLTIQCQVDSQVTMMFWYRQQPGQSLTLIATANQGSEATYESGFVIDKFPISRPNLTFSTLTVSNMSPEDSSIYLCSARRGSDTEAFFGQGTRLTVV.

The CDR3 DNA sequence: TGTGCCAGCAGCTCGTTAGCGGGCTGGTACAATGAGCAGTTCTTC. This encodes CASSSLAGWYNEQFF. The chain has TRBV5-6 and TRBJ2-1; 7 bases map to TRBD2. The J segment lost 4 bases and the V segment lost 3 bases, leaving 7 bases of the junction unmatched. CDR3 length equals 15 residues. CDR1 and CDR2 from the germline V gene are SGHDT and YYEEEE. The full variable domain, rest sourced from reference TRBV5-6 and TRBJ2-1, is DAGVTQSPTHLIKTRGQQVTLRCSPKSGHDTVSWYQQALGQGPQFIFQYYEEEERQRGNFPDRFSGHQFPNYSSELNVNALLLGDSALYLCASSSLAGWYNEQFFGPGTRLTVL.

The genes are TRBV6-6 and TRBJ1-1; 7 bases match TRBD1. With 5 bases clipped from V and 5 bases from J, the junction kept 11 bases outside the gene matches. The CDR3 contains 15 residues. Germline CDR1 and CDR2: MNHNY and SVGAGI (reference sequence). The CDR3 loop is CASSAPLRGRTEAFF. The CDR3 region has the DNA TGTGCCAGCAGTGCGCCCCTCAGGGGGAGGACTGAAGCTTTCTTT.

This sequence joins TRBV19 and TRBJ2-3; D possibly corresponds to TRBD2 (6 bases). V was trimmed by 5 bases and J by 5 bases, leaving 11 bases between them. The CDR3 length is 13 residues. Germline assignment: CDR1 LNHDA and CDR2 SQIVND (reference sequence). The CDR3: CASSRTTGDTQYF. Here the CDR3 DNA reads TGTGCCAGTAGTCGGACTACAGGAGATACGCAGTATTTT.

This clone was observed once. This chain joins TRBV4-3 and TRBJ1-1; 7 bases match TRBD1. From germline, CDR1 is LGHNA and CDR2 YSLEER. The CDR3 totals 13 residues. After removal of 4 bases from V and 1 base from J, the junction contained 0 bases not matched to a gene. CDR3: CASSRQGNTEAFF. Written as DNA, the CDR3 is TGCGCCAGCAGCCGACAGGGGAACACTGAAGCTTTCTTT.

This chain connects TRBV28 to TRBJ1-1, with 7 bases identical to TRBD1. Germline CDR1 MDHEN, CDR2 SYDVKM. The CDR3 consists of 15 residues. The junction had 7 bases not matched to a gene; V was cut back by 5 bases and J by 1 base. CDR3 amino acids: CASSPQGRGNTEAFF. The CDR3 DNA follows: TGTGCCAGCAGTCCACAGGGGAGAGGGAACACTGAAGCTTTCTTT. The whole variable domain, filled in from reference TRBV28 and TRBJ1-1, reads DVKVTQSSRYLVKRTGEKVFLECVQDMDHENMFWYRQDPGLGLRLIYFSYDVKMKEKGDIPEGYSVSREKKERFSLILESASTNQTSMYLCASSPQGRGNTEAFFGQGTRLTVV.

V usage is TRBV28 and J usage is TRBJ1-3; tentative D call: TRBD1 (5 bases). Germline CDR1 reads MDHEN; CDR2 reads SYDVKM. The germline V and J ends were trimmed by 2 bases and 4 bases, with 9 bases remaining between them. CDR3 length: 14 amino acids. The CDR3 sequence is CASSLVGVGNTIYF. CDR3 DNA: TGTGCCAGCAGTTTAGTGGGGGTAGGAAACACCATATATTTT. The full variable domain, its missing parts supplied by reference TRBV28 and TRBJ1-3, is DVKVTQSSRYLVKRTGEKVFLECVQDMDHENMFWYRQDPGLGLRLIYFSYDVKMKEKGDIPEGYSVSREKKERFSLILESASTNQTSMYLCASSLVGVGNTIYFGEGSWLTVV.